This T cell receptor (delta chain) was captured in a study of gamma-delta T cells after stem cell transplantation. This CDR3 has 20 amino acids. V gave up 1 base and J gave up 0 bases; unmatched junction bases: 15. Germline V lookup: CDR1 GEAIGNYY, CDR2 EKD. This clone was counted between two and nine times. This is likely an artifact of a read error, given a far larger clone one base away. Other DNA variants within this sample encode the same CDR3. TCRdb re-analyzed the RT-PCR reads via CATT. The table lists 740 or so delta-chain clones, 2% to 2.5% of them singletons, with around 42% in the top ten. The specimen was gamma-delta T cells. The chain links TRDV2 to TRDJ1, with TRDD3 matching 11 bases. The receptor's source is a human donor. It is not recorded whose cells these are; they may come from a transplant donor. The CDR3 is CACDTVGGGYVNLDTDKLIF. CDR3 nucleotides: TGTGCCTGTGACACTGTTGGTGGGGGATACGTCAATTTGGACACCGATAAACTCATCTTT.